A selection of T cell receptor beta chains follows, all from one sample in a study of early T cells in non-severe SARS-CoV-2 infection. TCRdb re-analysed the 5' RACE reads in MiXCR, keeping a single row per CDR3 protein. Of around 80,000 distinct CDR3 sequences detected, approximately 12% appear once; the ten largest clones hold about 3.4%. The sample was whole blood. The receptors originated from an adult who was a healthcare worker with PCR-confirmed SARS-CoV-2 infection or an uninfected control (not recorded which). The CDR3 runs from the conserved cysteine through the conserved F or W. D genes are given only for firm matches. Not every row has a clone size; where given, it reads once, few, many or a size class.

d_gene	len	abundance	v_gene	j_gene	CDR3nt	CDR3aa
.	13	few	TRBV21-1	TRBJ2-1	TGTGCCAGCAGCTTACCCTTCAGCAATGAGCAGTTCTTC	CASSLPFSNEQFF
.	15	many	TRBV2	TRBJ1-5	TGTGCCAGCAGTGAGGGACGGCAGCCCAATCAGCCCCAGCATTTT	CASSEGRQPNQPQHF
.	13	.	TRBV19	TRBJ2-7	TGTGCCAGTAGTATCACCAGCTCCTACGAGCAGTACTTC	CASSITSSYEQYF
.	13	.	TRBV12-3/TRBV12-4	TRBJ2-1	TGTGCCAGCAGTCCCGGGATCTACAATGAGCAGTTCTTC	CASSPGIYNEQFF
TRBD2	15	many	TRBV9	TRBJ2-1	TGTGCCAGCAGCGTAGGGACTAGCGATGACAATGAGCAGTTCTTC	CASSVGTSDDNEQFF
.	17	.	TRBV6-2/TRBV6-3	TRBJ2-3	TGTGCCAGCAGTTCCCGAATCGGGGGTTCTAGCACAGATACGCAGTATTTT	CASSSRIGGSSTDTQYF
TRBD1	15	many	TRBV6-5	TRBJ1-1	TGTGCCAGCAGTTACTCTAGGGGGCGTCACACTGAAGCTTTCTTT	CASSYSRGRHTEAFF
.	12	many	TRBV29-1	TRBJ1-2	TGCAGCGGGGGAACGGGAGACTATGGCTACACCTTC	CSGGTGDYGYTF
.	16	many	TRBV9	TRBJ2-6	TGTGCCAGCAGCCCAGTAGGAGGGTCCGGGGCCAACGTCCTGACTTTC	CASSPVGGSGANVLTF
.	13	many	TRBV27	TRBJ1-5	TGTGCCAGCAGTTACAGGGCAAAACAGCCCCAGCATTTT	CASSYRAKQPQHF
TRBD2	16	many	TRBV5-1	TRBJ2-1	TGCGCCAGCAGCTCCCGACTAGCGGGAGGTAACAATGAGCAGTTCTTC	CASSSRLAGGNNEQFF
.	16	.	TRBV7-2	TRBJ2-3	TGTGCCAGCAGCTCTGACTGGAACAGATGCACAGATACGCAGTATTTT	CASSSDWNRCTDTQYF
TRBD2	20	few	TRBV28	TRBJ2-4	TGTGCCAGCAGTTTATGGGCTAGCGGGACGCCCGGACTAGCCAAAAACATTCAGTACTTC	CASSLWASGTPGLAKNIQYF
TRBD1	14	few	TRBV11-2	TRBJ2-7	TGTGCCAGCAGCTTATTACAGGGGGCCTACGAGCAGTACTTC	CASSLLQGAYEQYF
.	15	many	TRBV7-9	TRBJ1-1	TGTGCCAGCAGCTTAGTAGCCAGTCCGAACACTGAAGCTTTCTTT	CASSLVASPNTEAFF